What follows are 2 T cell receptor beta chains derived from one specimen sequenced in a study of metastatic and nonmetastatic thyroid tumors. All patients were untreated before thyroid surgery. TCRdb reanalyzed the PCR reads via MiXCR. The sample consists of more than 25,000 clones, 20% to 25% of them appearing once. The sequenced material came from blood. Source of these receptors: a male donor with papillary thyroid cancer or a benign thyroid nodule (not recorded which). Some clones in this sample may be carry-over from other donors' samples.

With respect to this clone: The junction departs from germline at one end; a sequencing error may be responsible. The chain joins TRBV9 to TRBJ1-1; D is uncertain. The CDR3 is made up of 16 amino acids. CDR1 is SGDLS and CDR2 is YYNGEE in the germline V gene. DNA of the CDR3: TGTGCCAGCAGCGCCAGCCTCCGCAGAAAGAGCACTGAAGCTTTGTTT. It specifies CASSASLRRKSTEALF. The complete variable domain, with remaining parts taken from reference TRBV9 and TRBJ1-1, reads DSGVTQTPKHLITATGQRVTLRCSPRSGDLSVYWYQQSLDQGLQFLIQYYNGEERAKGNILERFSAQQFPDLHSELNLSSLELGDSALYFCASSASLRRKSTEALFGQGTRLTVV.

This clone appeared many times. V and J are TRBV5-1 and TRBJ1-2; no definite D call. The CDR3 has 13 residues. Trimming took off 4 bases at V and 5 bases at J, with 12 bases between the two ends. Germline-derived CDR1 and CDR2 are SGHRS and YFSETQ. CDR3 loop: CASSEADGYGYTF. The CDR3 coding sequence is TGCGCCAGCAGCGAGGCAGATGGATATGGCTACACCTTC.